The 2 T cell receptor beta chains presented below share a single source sample, sequenced in a study of blood T cell repertoires in COVID-19. The repertoire was sequenced with immunoSEQ multiplex PCR; TCRdb's copy has only in-frame clones and lacks some. Among approximately 310,000 clones listed, less than 85% were seen once. The sequencing sample was made of PBMCs or T cells enriched from blood (not recorded which). The origin of the receptors is a woman aged 25 to 39 who had been exposed to COVID-19.

The chain carries TRBV19 and TRBJ1-4; 9 bases are a match to TRBD1. The CDR3 runs 15 residues. J was trimmed by 7 bases and V by 2 bases; bases with no gene match: 5. Germline values: CDR1 LNHDA, CDR2 SQIVND (reference sequence). The CDR3 is CASSIQGTGTEKLFF. DNA of the CDR3: TGTGCCAGTAGTATACAAGGGACAGGGACTGAAAAACTGTTTTTT. Complete variable domain (other parts from reference TRBV19 and TRBJ1-4): DGGITQSPKYLFRKEGQNVTLSCEQNLNHDAMYWYRQDPGQGLRLIYYSQIVNDFQKGDIAEGYSVSREKKESFPLTVTSAQKNPTAFYLCASSIQGTGTEKLFFGSGTQLSVL.

The V and J genes are TRBV5-1 and TRBJ2-2; D unclear. V shed 0 bases and J shed 5 bases, with 11 bases lying between them. The length of the CDR3 is 15 residues. CDR1 SGHRS and CDR2 YFSETQ come from the germline V gene. The CDR3 here is CASSLEPARTGELFF. As DNA, the CDR3 is TGCGCCAGCAGCTTGGAGCCCGCCCGGACCGGGGAGCTGTTTTTT.